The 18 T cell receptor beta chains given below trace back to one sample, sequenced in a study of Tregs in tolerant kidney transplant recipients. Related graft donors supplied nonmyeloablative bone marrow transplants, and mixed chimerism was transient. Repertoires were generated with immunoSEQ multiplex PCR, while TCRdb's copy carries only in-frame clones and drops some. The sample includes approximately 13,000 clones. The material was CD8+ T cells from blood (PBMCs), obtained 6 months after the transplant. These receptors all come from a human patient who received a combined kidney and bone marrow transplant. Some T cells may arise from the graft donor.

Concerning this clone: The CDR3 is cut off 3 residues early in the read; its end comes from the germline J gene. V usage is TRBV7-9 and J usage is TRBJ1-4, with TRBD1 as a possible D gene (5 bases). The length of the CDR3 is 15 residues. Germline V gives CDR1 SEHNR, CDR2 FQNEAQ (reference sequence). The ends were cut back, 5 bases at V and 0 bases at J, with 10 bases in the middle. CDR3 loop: CASSEWGATNEKLFF. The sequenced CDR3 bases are TGTGCCAGCAGCGAGTGGGGGGCAACTAATGAAAAA.

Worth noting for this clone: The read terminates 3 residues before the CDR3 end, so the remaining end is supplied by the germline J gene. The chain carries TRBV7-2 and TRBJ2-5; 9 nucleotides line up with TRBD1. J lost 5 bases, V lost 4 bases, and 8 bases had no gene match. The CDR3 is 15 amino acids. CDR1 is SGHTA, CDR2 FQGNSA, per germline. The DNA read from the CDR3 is TGTGCCAGCAGCTCTTTACAGGGGGCAAGGGAGACC. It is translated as CASSSLQGARET. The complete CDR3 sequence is CASSSLQGARETQYF.

CDR3: CASSEGGAPYEQYF. Partial CDR3 DNA: TGTGCCAGCAGCGAAGGGGGAGCCCCCTACGAG. J is TRBJ2-7 and V is TRBV7-2; perhaps TRBD1 as D (6 bases). The CDR3 extends 3 residues past the end of the read, so its final part is completed from the germline J gene. The CDR3 has 14 residues. V was shortened by 5 bases and J by 2 bases, with 13 bases between the two germline ends. Germline V CDR1 and CDR2: SGHTA, FQGNSA. Full variable domain (missing parts from reference TRBV7-2 and TRBJ2-7): GAGVSQSPSNKVTEKGKDVELRCDPISGHTALYWYRQSLGQGLEFLIYFQGNSAPDKSGLPSDRFSAERTGGSVSTLTIQRTQQEDSAVYLCASSEGGAPYEQYFGPGTRLTVT.

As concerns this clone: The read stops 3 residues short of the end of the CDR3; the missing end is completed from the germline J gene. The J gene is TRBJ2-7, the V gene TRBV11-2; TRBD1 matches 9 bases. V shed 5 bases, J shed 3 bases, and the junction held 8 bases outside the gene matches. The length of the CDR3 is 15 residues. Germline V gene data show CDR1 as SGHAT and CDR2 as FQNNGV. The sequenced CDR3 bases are TGTGCCAGCAGCGTCACGGGACAGGGAATCTACGAG. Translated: CASSVTGQGIYE. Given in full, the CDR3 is CASSVTGQGIYEQYF.

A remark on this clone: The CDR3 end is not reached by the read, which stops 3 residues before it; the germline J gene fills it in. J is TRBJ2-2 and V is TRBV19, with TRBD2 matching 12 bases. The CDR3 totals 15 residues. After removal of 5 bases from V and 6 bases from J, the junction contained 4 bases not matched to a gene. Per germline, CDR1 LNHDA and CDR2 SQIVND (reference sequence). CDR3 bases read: TGTGCCAGTAGTTCGCTAGCGGGAGGGCCCGGGGAG. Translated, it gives CASSSLAGGPGE. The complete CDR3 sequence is CASSSLAGGPGELFF. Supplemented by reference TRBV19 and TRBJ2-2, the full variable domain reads DGGITQSPKYLFRKEGQNVTLSCEQNLNHDAMYWYRQDPGQGLRLIYYSQIVNDFQKGDIAEGYSVSREKKESFPLTVTSAQKNPTAFYLCASSSLAGGPGELFFGEGSRLTVL.

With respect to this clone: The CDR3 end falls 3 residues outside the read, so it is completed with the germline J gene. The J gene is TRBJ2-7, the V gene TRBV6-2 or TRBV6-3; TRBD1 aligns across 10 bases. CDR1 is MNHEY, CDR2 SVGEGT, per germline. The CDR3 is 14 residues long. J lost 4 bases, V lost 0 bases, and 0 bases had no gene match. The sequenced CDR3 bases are TGTGCCAGCAGTTACTCGGGACAGGGGTACGAG. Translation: CASSYSGQGYE. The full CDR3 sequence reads CASSYSGQGYEQYF.

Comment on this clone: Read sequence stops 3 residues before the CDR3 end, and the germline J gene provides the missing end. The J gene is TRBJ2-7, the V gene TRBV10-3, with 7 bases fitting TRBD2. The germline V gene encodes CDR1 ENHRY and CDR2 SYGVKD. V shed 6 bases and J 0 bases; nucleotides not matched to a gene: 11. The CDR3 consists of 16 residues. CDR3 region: CAIRNPPSGNSYEQYF. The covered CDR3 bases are TGTGCCATCAGGAACCCGCCTAGCGGAAACTCCTACGAG.

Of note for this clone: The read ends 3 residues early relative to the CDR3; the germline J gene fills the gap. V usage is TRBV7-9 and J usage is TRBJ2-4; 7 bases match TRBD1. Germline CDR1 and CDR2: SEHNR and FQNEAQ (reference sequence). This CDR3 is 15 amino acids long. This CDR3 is CASMKQGQQGYGQYF. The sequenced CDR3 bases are TGTGCCAGCATGAAACAGGGGCAGCAGGGCTATGGT.

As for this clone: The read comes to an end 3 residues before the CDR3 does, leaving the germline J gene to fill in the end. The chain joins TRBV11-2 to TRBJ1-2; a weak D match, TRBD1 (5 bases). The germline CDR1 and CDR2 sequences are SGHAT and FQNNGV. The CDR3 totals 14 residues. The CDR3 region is CAIQKWGDGYGYTF. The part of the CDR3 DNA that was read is TGTGCTATCCAAAAGTGGGGGGACGGCTATGGC.

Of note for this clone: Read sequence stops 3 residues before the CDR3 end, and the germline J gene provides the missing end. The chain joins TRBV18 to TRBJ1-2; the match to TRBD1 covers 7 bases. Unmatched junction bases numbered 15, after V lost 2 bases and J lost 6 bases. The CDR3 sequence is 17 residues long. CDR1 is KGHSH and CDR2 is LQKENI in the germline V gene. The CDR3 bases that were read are TGTGCCAGCTCACCAAACCCCTACGACAGGGAAAAAAATGGC. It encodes CASSPNPYDREKNG. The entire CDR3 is CASSPNPYDREKNGYTF.

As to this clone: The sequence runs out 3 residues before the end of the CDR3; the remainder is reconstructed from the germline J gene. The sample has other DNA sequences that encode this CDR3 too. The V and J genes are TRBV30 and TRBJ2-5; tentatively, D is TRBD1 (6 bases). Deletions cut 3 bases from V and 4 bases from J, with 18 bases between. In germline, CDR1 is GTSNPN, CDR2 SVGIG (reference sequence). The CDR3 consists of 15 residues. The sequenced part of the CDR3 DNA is TGTGCCTGGAGCGCAACAGGGTTGAATGGAGAGACC. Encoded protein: CAWSATGLNGET. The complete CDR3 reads CAWSATGLNGETQYF.

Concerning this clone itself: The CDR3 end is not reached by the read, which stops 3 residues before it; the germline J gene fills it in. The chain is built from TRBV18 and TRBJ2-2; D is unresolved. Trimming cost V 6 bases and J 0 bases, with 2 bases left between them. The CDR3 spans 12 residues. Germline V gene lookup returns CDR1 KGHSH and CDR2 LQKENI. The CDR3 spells CASSANTGELFF. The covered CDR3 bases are TGTGCCAGCTCCGCGAACACCGGGGAG.

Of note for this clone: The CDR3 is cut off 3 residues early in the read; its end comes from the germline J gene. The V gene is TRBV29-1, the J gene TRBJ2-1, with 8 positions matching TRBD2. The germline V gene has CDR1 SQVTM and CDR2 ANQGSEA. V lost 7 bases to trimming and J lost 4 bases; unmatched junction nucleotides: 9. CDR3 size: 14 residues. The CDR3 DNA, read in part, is TGCAGCGCCATAGGCGGGGGGCTTTACAATGAG. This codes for CSAIGGGLYNE. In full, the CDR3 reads CSAIGGGLYNEQFF.

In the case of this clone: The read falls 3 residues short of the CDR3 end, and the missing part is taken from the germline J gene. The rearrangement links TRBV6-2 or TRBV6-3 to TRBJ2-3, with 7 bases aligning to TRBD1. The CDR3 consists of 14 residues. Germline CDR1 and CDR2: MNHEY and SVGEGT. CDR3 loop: CASSRGQRDQPQYF. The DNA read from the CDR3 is TGTGCCAGCAGCCGGGGACAGAGAGATCAGCCG.

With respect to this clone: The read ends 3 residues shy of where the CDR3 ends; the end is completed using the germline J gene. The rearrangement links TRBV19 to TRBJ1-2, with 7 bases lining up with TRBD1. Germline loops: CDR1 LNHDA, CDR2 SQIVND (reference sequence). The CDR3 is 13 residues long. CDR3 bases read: TGTGCCAGTAGGCCGACAGGGACCTACGAC. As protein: CASRPTGTYD. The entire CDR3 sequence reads CASRPTGTYDYTF. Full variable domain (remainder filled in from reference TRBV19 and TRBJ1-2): DGGITQSPKYLFRKEGQNVTLSCEQNLNHDAMYWYRQDPGQGLRLIYYSQIVNDFQKGDIAEGYSVSREKKESFPLTVTSAQKNPTAFYLCASRPTGTYDYTFGSGTRLTVV.

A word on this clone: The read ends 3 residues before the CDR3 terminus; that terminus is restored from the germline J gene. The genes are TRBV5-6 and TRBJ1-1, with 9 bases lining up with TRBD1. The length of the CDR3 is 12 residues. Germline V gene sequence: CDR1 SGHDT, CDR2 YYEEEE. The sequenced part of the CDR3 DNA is TGTGCCAGCAGCGCTATGACAGGGGGA. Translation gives CASSAMTGG. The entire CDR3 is CASSAMTGGAFF.

The part of the CDR3 DNA that was read is TGTGCCGGAAGACAGGGGGACTCCTACGAG. Its translation: CAGRQGDSYE. From start to end, the CDR3 is CAGRQGDSYEQYF. The chain joins TRBV2 to TRBJ2-7; TRBD1 agrees at 9 bases. The read falls 3 residues short of the CDR3 end, and the missing part is taken from the germline J gene. This CDR3 comprises 13 residues. CDR1 is SNHLY, CDR2 FYNNEI, per germline. Unmatched junction bases numbered 5, after V lost 11 bases and J lost 0 bases.

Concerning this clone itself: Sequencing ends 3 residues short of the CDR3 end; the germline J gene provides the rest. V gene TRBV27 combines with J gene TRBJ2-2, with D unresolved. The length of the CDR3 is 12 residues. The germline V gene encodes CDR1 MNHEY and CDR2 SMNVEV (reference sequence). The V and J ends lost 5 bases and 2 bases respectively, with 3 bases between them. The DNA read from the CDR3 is TGTGCCAGCAGTCAAAACACCGGGGAG. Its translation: CASSQNTGE. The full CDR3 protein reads CASSQNTGELFF.